This T cell receptor beta chain was captured in a study of brain T cells in children with intractable seizures. Study-wide points: Pre- and post-surgery blood differed in depth, so pre-surgery absences may be undersampling. HCMV serostatus was not known, and viral specificity came from CDR3 similarity only.

The repertoire was sequenced with immunoSEQ multiplex PCR; TCRdb's copy has only in-frame clones and lacks some. The profile shows roughly 80,000 clones, roughly 91% of them singletons. The sequenced cases were selected for having the highest brain T cell transcript signatures. Before surgery, patients took at least one anti-epileptic drug. As regards this clone: The antigen remains undetermined.

This CDR3 is 16 amino acids long. V lost 2 bases, J lost 5 bases, and 8 bases stayed unmatched. Per the germline V gene, CDR1 is SGDLS and CDR2 is YYNGEE. The specimen comprised peripheral blood, sampled at surgery. V and J are TRBV9 and TRBJ2-5, with TRBD2 identical over 11 bases. The clonotype was recovered from a boy in the first two years of life with tuberous sclerosis and intractable seizures. The CDR3 DNA reads TGTGCCAGCAGCGTGGGTCTAGCGGGGGGTAAGGAGACCCAGTACTTC. This codes for CASSVGLAGGKETQYF.